This entry describes one T cell receptor beta chain. In terms of age and location, participants ranged from about 18 to 100 years and lived in about two dozen US areas. The repertoire was sequenced with immunoSEQ multiplex PCR; TCRdb's copy has only in-frame clones and lacks some. The sample carries some 200,000 clones, roughly 87% recorded once. Deletions cut 2 bases from V and 2 bases from J, with 6 bases between. Germline V gives CDR1 ENHRY, CDR2 SYGVKD. The CDR3 has 14 residues. This sample was included in a study of blood T cell repertoires in COVID-19. The gene calls are TRBV10-3 and TRBJ2-2; the D gene is possibly TRBD1 (5 bases). The clonotype was recovered from a woman in her 30s who had recovered from COVID-19. The material sequenced was PBMCs or T cells enriched from blood (not recorded which). The CDR3 DNA follows: TGTGCCATCAGTGAGAGGGGTAACACCGGGGAGCTGTTTTTT. Protein: CAISERGNTGELFF.